What follows are 32 T cell receptor beta chains derived from one specimen sequenced in a study of T cells in women clearing cervical HPV infection. The protocol was immunoSEQ multiplex PCR, while the TCRdb copy is restricted to in-frame clones and leaves out a portion. This sample's clone table lists about 20,000 clones. The sequenced sample was blood buffy coat. These receptors all stem from a woman between 18 and 70 years old with a cervical HPV16 infection that either progressed to CIN3+ or cleared (not recorded which).

Details on this clone: The read falls 3 residues short of the CDR3 end, and the missing part is taken from the germline J gene. The chain carries TRBV19 and TRBJ1-5; no clear D gene. V dropped 3 bases and J dropped 4 bases, with 4 bases sitting between them. Looked up from germline, CDR1 is LNHDA and CDR2 is SQIVND (reference sequence). The CDR3 runs to 12 residues. CDR3 DNA (partial): TGTGCCAGTAGTATTCGGAATCAGCCC. Amino acid sequence: CASSIRNQP. The full CDR3 is CASSIRNQPQHF.

Comment on this clone: The read finishes 3 residues shy of the CDR3 end, and the germline J gene is used to complete it. The chain links TRBV18 to TRBJ2-5; the D gene is possibly TRBD1 (6 bases). Germline CDR1 reads KGHSH; CDR2 reads LQKENI. This CDR3 is built from 15 residues. Trimming left V 4 bases short and J 1 base short, with 13 bases between. CDR3 protein: CASSRPGQGQETQYF. The covered CDR3 bases are TGTGCCAGCTCACGGCCGGGACAAGGCCAAGAGACC.

A note on this clone: The DNA ends 3 residues before the CDR3 does, and the rest of the CDR3 is filled in from the germline J gene. The chain is built from TRBV6-2 or TRBV6-3 and TRBJ2-5, with 8 bases fitting TRBD1. This CDR3 is built from 14 residues. Germline values: CDR1 MNHEY, CDR2 SVGEGT. The junction had 8 bases not matched to a gene; V was cut back by 6 bases and J by 5 bases. The CDR3 sequence is CASRPAGGPETQYF. CDR3 DNA, as far as it was read: TGTGCCAGCAGGCCGGCAGGGGGCCCGGAGACC.

To note about this clone: The read ends 3 residues before the CDR3 terminus; that terminus is restored from the germline J gene. The J gene is TRBJ2-5, the V gene TRBV19; 8 bases map to TRBD1. The CDR3 loop spans 13 amino acids. V trimming: 4 bases; J trimming: 5 bases; junction bases outside the gene matches: 3. Germline CDR1 is LNHDA and CDR2 is SQIVND (reference sequence). CDR3 DNA, as far as it was read: TGTGCCAGTAGTACGACAGGGGATGAGACC. It encodes CASSTTGDET. The full CDR3 sequence reads CASSTTGDETQYF.

About this clone: The CDR3 end is not reached by the read, which stops 3 residues before it; the germline J gene fills it in. V and J are TRBV20-1 and TRBJ2-5, with 9 bases aligning to TRBD2. Germline trimming cut 3 bases from V and 4 bases from J; bases unmatched to any gene: 9. The CDR3 sequence is 15 residues long. CDR1 and CDR2 from the germline V gene are DFQATT and SNEGSKA (reference sequence). The sequenced part of the CDR3 DNA is TGCAGTGCTAGTCCTAGCGGGGAACTAAGAGAGACC. Translating gives CSASPSGELRET. The CDR3 in its entirety is CSASPSGELRETQYF.

Points on this clone: Coverage ceases 3 residues before the CDR3 finishes, and the germline J gene fills in the end. The J gene is TRBJ1-6, the V gene TRBV5-1; D is perhaps TRBD1 (5 bases). Germline CDR1 and CDR2: SGHRS and YFSETQ. V gave up 0 bases and J gave up 7 bases, with 11 bases separating them. The CDR3 covers 15 residues. The CDR3 here is CASSLEAGQNSPLHF. CDR3 DNA, as far as it was read: TGCGCCAGCAGCTTGGAAGCAGGGCAAAATTCACCC. Full variable domain (outside the CDR3, taken from reference TRBV5-1 and TRBJ1-6): KAGVTQTPRYLIKTRGQQVTLSCSPISGHRSVSWYQQTPGQGLQFLFEYFSETQRNKGNFPGRFSGRQFSNSRSEMNVSTLELGDSALYLCASSLEAGQNSPLHFGNGTRLTVT.

Note on this clone: The read ends 3 residues shy of where the CDR3 ends; the end is completed using the germline J gene. The chain recombines TRBV6-9 with TRBJ1-4, with 7 bases fitting TRBD1. In germline, CDR1 is MNHGY, CDR2 SVAAGI. This CDR3 has 14 residues. V shed 1 base and J 8 bases; nucleotides not matched to a gene: 4. This chain's CDR3 is CASSYWAGGEKLFF. Partial CDR3 DNA: TGTGCCAGCAGTTATTGGGCAGGGGGGGAAAAA.

About this clone itself: The read stops 3 residues short of the end of the CDR3; the missing end is completed from the germline J gene. The chain combines TRBV20-1 with TRBJ2-1; 10 bases are a match to TRBD2. Germline CDR1 is DFQATT and CDR2 is SNEGSKA (reference sequence). J lost 5 bases, V lost 7 bases, and 5 bases had no gene match. This CDR3 has 13 amino acids. The CDR3 loop reads CSVSGGANNEQFF. The covered CDR3 bases are TGCAGTGTAAGCGGGGGGGCTAACAATGAG.

Notes on this clone: Read data end 3 residues before the CDR3 end; the end is taken from the germline J gene. This sequence joins TRBV20-1 and TRBJ2-2; the match to TRBD1 covers 7 bases. V was clipped by 6 bases and J by 4 bases; unmatched bases: 8. The germline V gene has CDR1 DFQATT and CDR2 SNEGSKA (reference sequence). This CDR3 contains 14 residues. The CDR3 loop is CSAPRQGRTGELFF. CDR3 DNA, as far as it was read: TGCAGTGCGCCCCGACAGGGCCGCACCGGGGAG.

Regarding this clone: With the read ending 3 residues before the CDR3 end, the germline J gene is used to fill in that end. The chain couples TRBV18 to TRBJ2-3; 7 nucleotides agree with TRBD1. The CDR3 is made up of 17 amino acids. With V trimmed by 6 bases and J by 1 base, 13 bases remained unmatched. From germline, CDR1 is KGHSH and CDR2 LQKENI. The CDR3 bases that were read are TGTGCCAGCTCCCGGGACAGACGAAATGCGCGCACAGATACG. Translating gives CASSRDRRNARTDT. The full CDR3 is CASSRDRRNARTDTQYF.

On this clone itself: Read coverage stops 3 residues before the CDR3 terminus; the germline J gene supplies the remainder. The J gene is TRBJ1-2, the V gene TRBV12-3 or TRBV12-4; D gene unclear. The V end was cut by 3 bases, the J end by 2 bases, with 10 bases between. This CDR3 has 14 amino acids. The sequenced CDR3 bases are TGTGCCAGCAGTTTGGTGTCAGGAAACTATGGC. As protein: CASSLVSGNYG. From start to end, the CDR3 is CASSLVSGNYGYTF.

About this clone: The DNA ends 3 residues before the CDR3 does, and the rest of the CDR3 is filled in from the germline J gene. The gene calls are TRBV20-1 and TRBJ1-1, with D possibly matching TRBD1 (5 bases). Germline CDR1 and CDR2: DFQATT and SNEGSKA (reference sequence). The ends were cut back, 3 bases at V and 6 bases at J, with 11 bases in the middle. CDR3 size: 12 residues. CDR3: CSASSRAAEAFF. The sequenced part of the CDR3 DNA is TGCAGTGCTAGTAGCAGGGCCGCTGAA.

Concerning this clone itself: The CDR3 is cut off 3 residues early in the read; its end comes from the germline J gene. V is TRBV7-9 and J is TRBJ2-7; no firm D call. Germline V gives CDR1 SEHNR, CDR2 FQNEAQ (reference sequence). The CDR3 extends over 14 amino acids. Trimming took off 5 bases at V and 2 bases at J, with 13 bases between the two ends. CDR3 DNA, as far as it was read: TGTGCCAGCAGCACCTCAACCCAGGCCTACGAG. Encoded protein: CASSTSTQAYE. The whole CDR3 protein is CASSTSTQAYEQYF.

As concerns this clone: The read gets to within 3 residues of the CDR3 end, and the germline J gene fills in the rest. The J gene is TRBJ1-1, the V gene TRBV28, with 10 bases that match TRBD1. Trimming cost V 7 bases and J 4 bases; bases outside gene matches: 12. Germline V gene data show CDR1 as MDHEN and CDR2 as SYDVKM. The CDR3 has 16 amino acids. CDR3 sequence: CASKTGGGSRFTEAFF. Incomplete CDR3 DNA: TGTGCCAGCAAGACAGGGGGCGGGAGTAGGTTCACTGAA.

In the case of this clone: The read is 3 residues too short to cover the CDR3 end, so that end is filled in from the germline J gene. This chain uses TRBV30 with TRBJ2-2; 12 nucleotides match TRBD2. This CDR3 is built from 19 residues. Germline CDR1 and CDR2: GTSNPN and SVGIG (reference sequence). Trimming removed 4 bases from V and 5 bases from J; junction bases left unmatched: 17. CDR3 residues: CAWKFGLAGGPIRTGELFF. Partial CDR3 DNA: TGTGCCTGGAAGTTCGGCCTAGCGGGGGGGCCCATTCGGACCGGGGAG.

A note on this clone: The read gets to within 3 residues of the CDR3 end, and the germline J gene fills in the rest. The J gene is TRBJ2-5, the V gene TRBV5-1, with 9 bases identical to TRBD1. Looked up from germline, CDR1 is SGHRS and CDR2 is YFSETQ. V shed 4 bases, J shed 3 bases, and the junction held 7 bases outside the gene matches. This CDR3 contains 15 residues. The covered CDR3 bases are TGCGCCAGCAGCGTCTTAAGGACAGGGGAAGAGACC. This sequence encodes CASSVLRTGEET. The entire CDR3 protein reads CASSVLRTGEETQYF.

This clone shows up as medium-sized by frequency. The CDR3 end falls 3 residues outside the read, so it is completed with the germline J gene. This chain joins TRBV5-1 and TRBJ1-2; perhaps TRBD1 as D (6 bases). This CDR3 region has 14 residues. Germline CDR1 reads SGHRS; CDR2 reads YFSETQ. The sequenced part of the CDR3 DNA is TGCGCCAGCAGCAGTGGGAGCGCTGGGGGCGGC. Translated, it gives CASSSGSAGGG. The entire CDR3 protein is CASSSGSAGGGYTF.

Comment on this clone: Sequencing ends 3 residues short of the CDR3 end; the germline J gene provides the rest. The chain recombines TRBV20-1 with TRBJ1-2; TRBD1 might be the D (5 bases). The V gene's germline CDR1 is DFQATT and CDR2 SNEGSKA (reference sequence). This CDR3 spans 13 amino acids. Trimming pared 3 bases from V and 3 bases from J, leaving 11 bases between. The DNA read from the CDR3 is TGCAGTGCTAGTAGGGGTTCTGACTATGGC. Translated, it gives CSASRGSDYG. The entire CDR3 protein reads CSASRGSDYGYTF.

With respect to this clone: The read falls 3 residues short of the CDR3 end, and the missing part is taken from the germline J gene. The chain links TRBV7-9 to TRBJ1-1; D is undetermined. V lost 1 base to trimming and J lost 1 base, with 10 bases between them. Germline CDR1 is SEHNR and CDR2 is FQNEAQ (reference sequence). The CDR3 consists of 15 residues. Incomplete CDR3 DNA: TGTGCCAGCAGCTTAGGAAGGGCTCAGAACACTGAA. Translating it yields CASSLGRAQNTE. The complete CDR3 reads CASSLGRAQNTEAFF.

With respect to this clone: The missing CDR3 end, 3 residues past where the read stops, is filled in from the germline J gene. V and J are TRBV19 and TRBJ1-1; D gene uncertain. V was shortened by 3 bases and J by 0 bases, with 11 bases between the two germline ends. The CDR3 is 15 amino acids. Germline V gene lookup returns CDR1 LNHDA and CDR2 SQIVND (reference sequence). CDR3 sequence: CASSMPRRLNTEAFF. CDR3 DNA (partial): TGTGCCAGTAGTATGCCTCGGCGGCTGAACACTGAA.

About this clone: The junction does not match germline at one end; this may be a read error. The sequenced fragment ends 3 residues before the CDR3 boundary, so the rest is inferred from the germline J gene. The genes are TRBV7-7 and TRBJ1-5; 7 bases agree with TRBD1. Germline CDR1 SSHAT, CDR2 FNYEAQ (reference sequence). There are 18 residues in the CDR3. The chain's CDR3 is CASSLRWDRNNSNQPQHF. The DNA read from the CDR3 is TGTGCTAGCAGCTTAAGGTGGGACAGAAATAATAGCAATCAGCCC. Together with reference TRBV7-7 and TRBJ1-5, the CDR3 gives the full variable domain: GAGVSQSPRYKVTKRGQDVTLRCDPISSHATLYWYQQALGQGPEFLTYFNYEAQPDKSGLPSDRFSAERPEGSISTLTIQRTEQRDSAMYRCASSLRWDRNNSNQPQHFGDGTRLSIL.

Comment on this clone: The CDR3 end is not reached by the read, which stops 3 residues before it; the germline J gene fills it in. V and J are TRBV12-3 or TRBV12-4 and TRBJ2-5; D is perhaps TRBD1 (5 bases). The CDR3 is 14 residues long. The V end was cut by 6 bases, the J end by 2 bases, with 13 bases between. The DNA read from the CDR3 is TGTGCCAGCAGGAGGACATCGAGACAAGAGACC. It codes for CASRRTSRQET. The CDR3 in its entirety is CASRRTSRQETQYF.

As for this clone: The CDR3 end falls 3 residues outside the read, so it is completed with the germline J gene. The chain couples TRBV15 to TRBJ2-4, with TRBD2 matching 12 bases. V gave up 4 bases and J gave up 3 bases; unmatched junction bases: 10. Germline V gene sequence: CDR1 LNHNV, CDR2 YYDKDF (reference sequence). CDR3 size: 18 residues. The CDR3 region is CATSKTGLAGILKNIQYF. Partial CDR3 DNA: TGTGCCACCAGCAAAACTGGACTAGCGGGGATCCTCAAAAACATT.

Regarding this clone: The read terminates 3 residues ahead of where the CDR3 ends, so the germline J gene completes it. The chain carries TRBV20-1 and TRBJ1-1; TRBD1 might be the D (5 bases). V lost 3 bases and J 3 bases, leaving 20 bases between the germline ends. The germline V gene encodes CDR1 DFQATT and CDR2 SNEGSKA (reference sequence). The CDR3 sequence is 16 residues long. The CDR3 loop is CSARVWDGGLDTEAFF. Incomplete CDR3 DNA: TGCAGTGCTAGGGTTTGGGACGGGGGGTTGGACACTGAA.

Remarks on this clone: The read terminates 3 residues ahead of where the CDR3 ends, so the germline J gene completes it. V is TRBV19 and J is TRBJ2-7, with D possibly called TRBD1 or TRBD2 (7 bases each). The CDR3 length is 15 residues. Between the trimmed V and J ends, which lost 3 bases and 4 bases, there was a span of 16 bases. Germline V gives CDR1 LNHDA, CDR2 SQIVND (reference sequence). Here the CDR3 reads CASSIVGAGQYEQYF. The DNA read from the CDR3 is TGTGCCAGTAGTATTGTTGGAGCGGGACAGTACGAG.

Of note for this clone: The read falls 3 residues short of the CDR3 end, and the missing part is taken from the germline J gene. The chain couples TRBV30 to TRBJ2-2; 7 bases fit TRBD2. The CDR3 runs 15 residues. J gave up 7 bases and V 0 bases, and 8 bases lay outside the gene matches. Germline CDR1 GTSNPN, CDR2 SVGIG (reference sequence). The sequenced part of the CDR3 DNA is TGTGCCTGGAGTGTAGGGAGCGGGGTTGTCGGGGAG. This codes for CAWSVGSGVVGE. The full CDR3 sequence reads CAWSVGSGVVGELFF.

About this clone: The CDR3 end falls 3 residues outside the read, so it is completed with the germline J gene. The chain is built from TRBV7-9 and TRBJ1-6; D unresolved. CDR1 is SEHNR and CDR2 is FQNEAQ in the germline V gene (reference sequence). The CDR3 is 13 residues long. CDR3 bases read: TGTGCCAGCAGGCCTACCACCGGGGTGCCC. It specifies CASRPTTGVP. The full CDR3 sequence reads CASRPTTGVPLHF.

Regarding this clone: Coverage ceases 3 residues before the CDR3 finishes, and the germline J gene fills in the end. J is TRBJ2-1 and V is TRBV11-2; 10 bases align to TRBD2. The ends lost 4 bases at V and 6 bases at J; junction bases unmatched: 6. CDR3 length: 15 residues. CDR1 and CDR2 from the germline V gene are SGHAT and FQNNGV. The DNA read from the CDR3 is TGTGCCAGCAGCTCGCCTAGCGGGGGATTCAATGAG. This gives the protein CASSSPSGGFNE. The CDR3 as a whole reads CASSSPSGGFNEQFF. Based on the CDR3 plus reference TRBV11-2 and TRBJ2-1, the full variable domain is EAGVAQSPRYKIIEKRQSVAFWCNPISGHATLYWYQQILGQGPKLLIQFQNNGVVDDSQLPKDRFSAERLKGVDSTLKIQPAKLEDSAVYLCASSSPSGGFNEQFFGPGTRLTVL.

Frequency places this clone as medium-sized (0.01 to 0.1%). Read data end 3 residues before the CDR3 end; the end is taken from the germline J gene. This chain links TRBV18 with TRBJ2-3, with a possible D match to TRBD2 (5 bases). This CDR3 is built from 13 residues. Germline assignment: CDR1 KGHSH and CDR2 LQKENI. The ends were cut back, 4 bases at V and 5 bases at J, with 10 bases in the middle. This CDR3 reads CASSRSGGDTQYF. CDR3 bases read: TGTGCCAGCTCACGATCAGGAGGAGATACG.

For this clone: The read ends 3 residues before the CDR3 terminus; that terminus is restored from the germline J gene. J is TRBJ2-1 and V is TRBV5-1; possibly TRBD2 for D (5 bases). V shed 0 bases and J shed 4 bases, with 11 bases lying between them. The CDR3 has 15 residues. Looked up from germline, CDR1 is SGHRS and CDR2 is YFSETQ. CDR3 loop: CASSLASGTYNEQFF. The CDR3 DNA, read in part, is TGCGCCAGCAGCTTGGCCAGCGGAACGTACAATGAG. Complete variable domain (other parts from reference TRBV5-1 and TRBJ2-1): KAGVTQTPRYLIKTRGQQVTLSCSPISGHRSVSWYQQTPGQGLQFLFEYFSETQRNKGNFPGRFSGRQFSNSRSEMNVSTLELGDSALYLCASSLASGTYNEQFFGPGTRLTVL.

A word on this clone: The sequenced fragment ends 3 residues before the CDR3 boundary, so the rest is inferred from the germline J gene. The rearrangement links TRBV19 to TRBJ1-5, with 7 positions matching TRBD1. Germline CDR1 is LNHDA and CDR2 is SQIVND (reference sequence). V shed 7 bases, J shed 6 bases, and the junction held 15 bases outside the gene matches. The CDR3 contains 16 residues. CDR3 loop: CASINTNSGGGQPQHF. The CDR3 DNA, read in part, is TGTGCCAGTATTAATACAAATTCAGGGGGAGGTCAGCCC. Full variable domain (missing parts from reference TRBV19 and TRBJ1-5): DGGITQSPKYLFRKEGQNVTLSCEQNLNHDAMYWYRQDPGQGLRLIYYSQIVNDFQKGDIAEGYSVSREKKESFPLTVTSAQKNPTAFYLCASINTNSGGGQPQHFGDGTRLSIL.

To note about this clone: The DNA ends 3 residues before the CDR3 does, and the rest of the CDR3 is filled in from the germline J gene. The V and J genes are TRBV5-6 and TRBJ1-6; a possible D gene is TRBD1 (5 bases). Trimming removed 4 bases from V and 10 bases from J, with 9 bases in between. The germline gives CDR1 SGHDT, CDR2 YYEEEE. CDR3 length: 12 amino acids. The CDR3 sequence is CASSPQGSPLHF. Incomplete CDR3 DNA: TGTGCCAGCAGCCCTCAGGGCTCACCC.